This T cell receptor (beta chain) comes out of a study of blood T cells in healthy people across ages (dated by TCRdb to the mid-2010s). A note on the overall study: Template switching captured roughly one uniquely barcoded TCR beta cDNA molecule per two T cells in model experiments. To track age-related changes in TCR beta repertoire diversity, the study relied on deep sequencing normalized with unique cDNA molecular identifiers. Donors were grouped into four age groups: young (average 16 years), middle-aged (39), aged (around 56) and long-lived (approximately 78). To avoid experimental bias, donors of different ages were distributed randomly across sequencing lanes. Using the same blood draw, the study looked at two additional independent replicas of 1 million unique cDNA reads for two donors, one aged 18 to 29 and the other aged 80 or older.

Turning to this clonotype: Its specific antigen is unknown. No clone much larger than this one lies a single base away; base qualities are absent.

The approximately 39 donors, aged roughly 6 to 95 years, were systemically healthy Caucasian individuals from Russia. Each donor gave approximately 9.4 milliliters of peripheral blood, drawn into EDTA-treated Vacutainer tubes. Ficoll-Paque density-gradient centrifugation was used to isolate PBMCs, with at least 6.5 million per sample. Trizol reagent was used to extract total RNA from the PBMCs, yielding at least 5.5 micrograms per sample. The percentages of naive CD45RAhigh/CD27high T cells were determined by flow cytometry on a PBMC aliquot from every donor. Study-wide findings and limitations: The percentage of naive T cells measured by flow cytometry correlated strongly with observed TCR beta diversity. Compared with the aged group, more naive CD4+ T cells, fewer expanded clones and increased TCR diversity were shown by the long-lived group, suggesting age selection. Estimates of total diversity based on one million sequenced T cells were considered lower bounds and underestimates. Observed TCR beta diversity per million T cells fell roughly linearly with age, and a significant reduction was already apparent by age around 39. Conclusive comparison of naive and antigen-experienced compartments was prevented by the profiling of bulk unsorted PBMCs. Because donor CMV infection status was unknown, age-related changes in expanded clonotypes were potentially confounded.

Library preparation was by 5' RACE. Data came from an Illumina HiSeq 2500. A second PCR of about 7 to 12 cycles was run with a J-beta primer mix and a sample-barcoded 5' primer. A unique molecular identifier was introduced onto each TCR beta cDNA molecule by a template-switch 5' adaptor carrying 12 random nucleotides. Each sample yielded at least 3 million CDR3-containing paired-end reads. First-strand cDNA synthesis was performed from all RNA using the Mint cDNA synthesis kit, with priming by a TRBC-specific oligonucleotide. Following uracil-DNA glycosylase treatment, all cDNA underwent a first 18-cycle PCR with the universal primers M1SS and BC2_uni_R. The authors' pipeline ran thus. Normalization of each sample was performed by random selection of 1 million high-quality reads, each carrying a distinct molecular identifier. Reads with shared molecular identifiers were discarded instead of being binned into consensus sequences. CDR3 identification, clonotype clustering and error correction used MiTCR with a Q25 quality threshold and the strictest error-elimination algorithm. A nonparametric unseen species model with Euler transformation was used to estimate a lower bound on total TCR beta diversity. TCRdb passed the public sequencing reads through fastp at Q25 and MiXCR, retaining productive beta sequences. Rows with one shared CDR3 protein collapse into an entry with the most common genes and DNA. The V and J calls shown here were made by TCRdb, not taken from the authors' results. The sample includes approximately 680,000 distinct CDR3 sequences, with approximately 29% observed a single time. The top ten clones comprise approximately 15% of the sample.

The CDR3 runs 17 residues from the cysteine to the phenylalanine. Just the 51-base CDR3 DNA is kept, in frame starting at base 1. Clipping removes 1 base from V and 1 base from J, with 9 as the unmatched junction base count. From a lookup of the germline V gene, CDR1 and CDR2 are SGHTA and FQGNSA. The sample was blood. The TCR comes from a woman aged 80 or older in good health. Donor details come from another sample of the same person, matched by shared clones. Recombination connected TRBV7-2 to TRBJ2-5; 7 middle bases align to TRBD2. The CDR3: CASSLVGGGAFQETQYF. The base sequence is TGTGCCAGCAGCTTAGTTGGCGGGGGAGCGTTCCAAGAGACCCAGTACTTC.